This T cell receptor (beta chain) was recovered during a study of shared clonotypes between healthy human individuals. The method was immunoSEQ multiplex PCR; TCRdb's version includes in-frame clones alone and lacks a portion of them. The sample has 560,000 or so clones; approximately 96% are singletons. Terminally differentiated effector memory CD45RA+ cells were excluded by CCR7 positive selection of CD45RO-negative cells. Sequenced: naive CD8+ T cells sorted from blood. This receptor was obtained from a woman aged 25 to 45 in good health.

In DNA form, the CDR3 reads TGTGCCAGCAGTTTATCAAGGACAGGGGGGCTCGAGCAGTACTTC. Translated, it gives CASSLSRTGGLEQYF. The genes are TRBV28 and TRBJ2-7; TRBD1 matches 10 bases. This CDR3 region has 15 residues. Germline values: CDR1 MDHEN, CDR2 SYDVKM. Trimming removed 1 base from V and 6 bases from J; junction bases left unmatched: 6.